The rows below give T cell receptor beta chains drawn from one sample of a study of T cells in Graves' hyperthyroidism and ophthalmopathy. Using its own MiXCR run on the multiplex PCR reads, TCRdb lists one record per CDR3 protein. The repertoire holds over 350,000 distinct CDR3 sequences, with roughly 20% as singletons. Material for sequencing was blood. The receptor set was obtained from a man between 18 and 29 years old with Graves' ophthalmopathy. The CDR3 runs from the conserved cysteine through the conserved F or W. The D gene is left open where the match is weak. Rows may omit the clone size; those that give it use once, few, many or a size class.

>-|TRBV7-2|TRBJ2-5|-
TGTGCCAGCAGCTTAGTACAGGGAAGGAAGACCCAGTACTTC
CASSLVQGRKTQYF
>many|TRBV28|TRBJ1-6|TRBD1
TGTGCCAGCAGTTTAAACAGGGGGTTTAATTCACCCCTCCACTTT
CASSLNRGFNSPLHF
>-|TRBV6-5|TRBJ1-1|-
TGTGCCAGCAGTTACCCCGGAGTTCGAGGCACTGAAGCTTTCTTT
CASSYPGVRGTEAFF
>-|TRBV5-1|TRBJ1-1|-
TGCGCCAGCAGCCCCTCGGCGGGGGGCACTGAAGCTTTCTTT
CASSPSAGGTEAFF
>many|TRBV5-1|TRBJ2-1|-
TGCGCCAGCACGCCCGAGGCAGGGAGCTCCTACAATGAGCAGTTCTTC
CASTPEAGSSYNEQFF
>-|TRBV27|TRBJ2-1|-
TGTGCCAGCAGTTTTAAGGGGTCCGGTGAGCAGTTCTTC
CASSFKGSGEQFF
>few|TRBV6-6|TRBJ2-1|-
TGTGCCAGCAGTTACGGGGGGGCCGGGAGTGAGCAGTTCTTC
CASSYGGAGSEQFF
>few|TRBV6-1|TRBJ2-2|-
TGTGCCAGCAGTAACAGCTACACCGGGGAGCTGTTTTTT
CASSNSYTGELFF
>many|TRBV3-1|TRBJ1-5|TRBD1
TGTGCCAGCAGCAAACAGGGGGCTATTCAGCCCCAGCATTTT
CASSKQGAIQPQHF
>-|TRBV12-3/TRBV12-4|TRBJ2-1|TRBD2
TGTGCCACGACGACTAGCGGGAGGGGAAGCTCCTACAATGAGCAGTTCTTC
CATTTSGRGSSYNEQFF
>few|TRBV19|TRBJ2-3|TRBD2
TGTGCCAGTAGTATGCTAGCGGGGACAACTAGCACAGATACGCAGTATTTT
CASSMLAGTTSTDTQYF
>few|TRBV20-1|TRBJ2-7|-
TGCAGTGCGTGGGAAGGTTACGAGCAGTACTTC
CSAWEGYEQYF
>many|TRBV13|TRBJ1-2|TRBD1
TGTGCCAGCAGCGGACAGGCAGGGGTGCATGGCTACACCTTC
CASSGQAGVHGYTF
>-|TRBV6-1|TRBJ1-1|-
TGTGCCAGCATAAAAACGGTTGAAGCTTTCTTT
CASIKTVEAFF
>few|TRBV7-9|TRBJ2-3|TRBD2
TGTGCCAGCAGCCCTCTAGCGGGGAGCTCAGATACGCAGTATTTT
CASSPLAGSSDTQYF
>many|TRBV3-1|TRBJ1-2|-
TGTGCCAGCAGCCAAGTAGGGCAGCAGTATGGCTACACCTTC
CASSQVGQQYGYTF
>many|TRBV2|TRBJ1-6|TRBD1
TGTGCCAGCAGCACCGGACAGGGGGCCACCCTCCACTTT
CASSTGQGATLHF
>many|TRBV7-9|TRBJ1-1|-
TGTGCCAGCAGCCCGGACAGTACTGAAGCTTTCTTT
CASSPDSTEAFF
>few|TRBV7-9|TRBJ1-2|-
TGTGCCAGCAGCTCAGGCAGTGGGGCAGTAGCGGGTGGCTACACCTTC
CASSSGSGAVAGGYTF
>many|TRBV7-9|TRBJ2-3|-
TGTGCCAGCAGCTTCCCCGCAGATACGCAGTATTTT
CASSFPADTQYF
>many|TRBV5-1|TRBJ1-2|TRBD1
TGCGCCAGCAGCTCGGTTGGAAGGACAGGCGATGGCTACACCTTC
CASSSVGRTGDGYTF
>-|TRBV6-1|TRBJ1-2|-
TGTGCCAGTAAACACCCCTCCTACTATGGCTACACCTTC
CASKHPSYYGYTF
>-|TRBV20-1|TRBJ2-7|-
TGCAGTGCTAGGGAGGGATGGCTTACCCCTAACGAGCAGTACTTC
CSAREGWLTPNEQYF
>many|TRBV28|TRBJ1-2|-
TGTGCCAGCGGCATGGGACCGGGTGGCTACACCTTC
CASGMGPGGYTF
>few|TRBV7-9|TRBJ2-7|TRBD2
TGTGCCAGCAGCCCGCGGCCTAGCGGGAGGGTCGAGCAGTACTTC
CASSPRPSGRVEQYF
>few|TRBV3-1|TRBJ1-3|-
TGTGCCAGCAGCTCCCCTTGGGGCTCTGGAAACACCATATATTTT
CASSSPWGSGNTIYF
>once|TRBV5-1|TRBJ2-5|-
TGCGCCAGCAGCCTCACGGATGGCACAGGAGGAGAGACCCAGTACTTC
CASSLTDGTGGETQYF
>-|TRBV6-1|TRBJ2-1|TRBD2
TGTGCCAGCAAACCCCAGCGGGACTCCTACAATGAGCAGTTCTTC
CASKPQRDSYNEQFF
>-|TRBV29-1|TRBJ2-4|-
TGCAGCGTTGTCGGTGGCGATAACATTCAGTACTTC
CSVVGGDNIQYF
>few|TRBV6-1|TRBJ1-2|-
TGTGCCAGCAGTGAAGGAGGCTACACCTTC
CASSEGGYTF
>-|TRBV6-1|TRBJ1-1|-
TGTGCCAGCAGTGCACCCCCGGGCCCCGAAGCTTTCTTT
CASSAPPGPEAFF
>-|TRBV19|TRBJ1-4|-
TGTGCCAGTAGTATTGGACTCGGACCGACCTCAGTAGAAAAACTGTTTTTT
CASSIGLGPTSVEKLFF
>many|TRBV28|TRBJ1-6|-
TGTGCCAGCAGTTTAAGGCCAGAGACCCCCCGCGGTTATAATTCACCCCTCCACTTT
CASSLRPETPRGYNSPLHF
>many|TRBV11-2|TRBJ2-1|-
TGTGCCAGCAGCTTAGATGCAGGGACCTACAATGAGCAGTTCTTC
CASSLDAGTYNEQFF
>-|TRBV9|TRBJ2-5|TRBD1
TGTGCCAGCAGCGTTAACCCCGGGACAGGGGAAGAGACCCAGTACTTC
CASSVNPGTGEETQYF
>many|TRBV18|TRBJ1-1|-
TGTGCCAGCTCATCACAGGAGAACACTGAAGCTTTCTTT
CASSSQENTEAFF
>many|TRBV28|TRBJ2-7|-
TGTGCCAGCAGTCCGGGGGGACAGGCTTCCTACGAGCAGTACTTC
CASSPGGQASYEQYF
>few|TRBV9|TRBJ1-1|-
TGTGCCAGCAGCGTATCCAGCATGAACACTGAAGCTTTCTTT
CASSVSSMNTEAFF
>many|TRBV10-1|TRBJ2-1|-
TGCGCCAGCAGTGAGAAAGGATCCGGGTTTGATGAGCAGTTCTTC
CASSEKGSGFDEQFF
>-|TRBV7-8|TRBJ2-2|-
TGTGCCAGCAGCTTAGCGCGGATCGCTTGGGCCGGGGAGCTGTTTTTT
CASSLARIAWAGELFF